Listed below are T cell receptor beta chains from one sample, sequenced in a study of CD8+CD57+ T cells in acquired aplastic anemia. TCRdb redid the calling of the reads with MiXCR, one entry per CDR3 protein. The top ten clones hold under 3% of a sample with about 130,000 distinct CDR3 sequences, 48% of them seen once. Sequenced sample: sorted CD4+, CD8+, or CD8+CD57+ T cells (not recorded which) from PBMCs. The receptors originated from a human donor in good health, serving as a control. The CDR3 runs from the conserved cysteine through the conserved F or W. Each record gives: clone size, J gene, V gene, CDR3 protein. Size tells how often a clone was seen (once, few, many) or the class of an expanded clone, and some rows leave it out.

>-|TRBJ2-7|TRBV11-1
CASSLVAGGPSYEQYF
>-|TRBJ2-5|TRBV19
CASSEGETQYF
>-|TRBJ2-5|TRBV19
CASSIAKGVIEAQYF
>many|TRBJ2-5|TRBV7-2
CASSLAGQNQETQYF
>once|TRBJ1-2|TRBV20-1
CSVRRDRDGYTF
>many|TRBJ2-5|TRBV14
CASSLHLSSGGPETQYF
>many|TRBJ1-1|TRBV30
CAWRQGMNTEAFF
>-|TRBJ1-5|TRBV2
CASSPAATGDQPQHF
>many|TRBJ2-1|TRBV6-1
CASIGRSDEQFF
>few|TRBJ2-5|TRBV7-2
CASSRAQGPETQYF
>-|TRBJ1-2|TRBV7-2
CASSLWDSYGYTF
>few|TRBJ2-4|TRBV3-1
CASSPLGGGKNIQYF
>once|TRBJ2-7|TRBV12-3/TRBV12-4
CASRRTVSYEQYF
>few|TRBJ2-2|TRBV12-5
CASGLTPRELFF
>-|TRBJ2-1|TRBV13
CASSSYLAGVYNEQFF
>-|TRBJ1-2|TRBV29-1
CSVDSGTGKDGYTF
>many|TRBJ2-3|TRBV7-8
CASSLGTLSTDTQYF
>few|TRBJ2-3|TRBV18
CASSPPVRGTDTQYF
>once|TRBJ2-7|TRBV25-1
CAWSVWLPGAYEQYF
>-|TRBJ2-3|TRBV2
CASSDPSGRGTDTQYF
>-|TRBJ2-5|TRBV25-1
CASSLAGGEAQYF
>-|TRBJ1-4|TRBV7-3
CASSSDGGYATNEKLFF
>many|TRBJ2-4|TRBV4-3
CASSPSGKNIQYF
>many|TRBJ2-3|TRBV5-1
CASRASTDTQYF
>-|TRBJ1-1|TRBV4-1
CASSPSGGHTEAFF
>many|TRBJ1-1|TRBV5-4
CASSLTGRDTEAFF
>-|TRBJ2-1|TRBV10-3
CAIRGGLAGDLDHNEQFF
>many|TRBJ1-1|TRBV5-1
CASSLGLQGTEAFF
>-|TRBJ1-2|TRBV7-9
CASSRSVGDYGYTF
>many|TRBJ1-5|TRBV7-2
CASSSGGAQHF
>-|TRBJ2-7|TRBV2
CASSEGEQYF
>-|TRBJ2-5|TRBV15
CATSRDKRAGEETQYF
>-|TRBJ2-7|TRBV25-1
CASSEWEAYEQYF
>many|TRBJ1-1|TRBV20-1
CSALGRREAFF
>many|TRBJ1-1|TRBV7-2
CASSLDRTEAFF
>-|TRBJ2-7|TRBV7-3
CASSFGGTGSYEQYF
>-|TRBJ1-6|TRBV25-1
CASSELGTGNSPLHF
>many|TRBJ1-6|TRBV20-1
CSARPDFNSPLHF
>many|TRBJ1-3|TRBV14
CASSQDRGPLSGNTIYF
>many|TRBJ1-3|TRBV12-3/TRBV12-4
CASSFKASGNTIYF
>-|TRBJ2-7|TRBV25-1
CASSDGHYEQYF
>few|TRBJ2-7|TRBV29-1
CSGRRGHEQYF
>many|TRBJ2-7|TRBV12-3/TRBV12-4
CASSSGQKIPYEQYF
>many|TRBJ2-1|TRBV2
CASSPGTASYNEQFF
>-|TRBJ1-5|TRBV10-3
CAISDRANQPQHF
>many|TRBJ2-7|TRBV19
CASSAGRGGVSYEQYF
>-|TRBJ2-1|TRBV11-2
CASSFVMKRADQFF